This TCR beta chain is from a study of blood T cell repertoires in COVID-19. This table comes from immunoSEQ multiplex PCR, and its TCRdb copy is limited to in-frame clones, with some not included. The sample lists over 120,000 clones, 80% to 90% occurring once. The CDR3 totals 16 residues. V was shortened by 0 bases and J by 0 bases, with 9 bases between the two germline ends. Germline values: CDR1 SGHTS, CDR2 YDEGEE. This clonotype was sampled from a man aged 50 to 59 who had recovered from COVID-19. The sequenced sample consisted of PBMCs or T cells enriched from blood (not recorded which). J is TRBJ1-4 and V is TRBV5-8; D not resolved. CDR3: CASSLGLSSTNEKLFF. The CDR3 DNA reads as TGTGCCAGCAGCTTGGGCCTGAGCTCAACTAATGAAAAACTGTTTTTT.